Presented here are 15 T cell receptor beta chains from one specimen sequenced in a study of T cells after yellow fever vaccination. In TCRdb, the 5' RACE reads were re-called with MiXCR into one record per CDR3 protein. This sample carries 360,000 or so distinct CDR3 sequences, roughly 12% of them seen once, and the ten largest clones take around 20%. This specimen was PBMCs, taken on the day of the first yellow fever vaccination. The source is a man aged 18 to 35 who received the YFV17D yellow fever vaccine.

The chain is built from TRBV5-4 and TRBJ2-1; 7 nucleotides agree with TRBD2. V shed 0 bases, J shed 7 bases, and the junction held 13 bases outside the gene matches. The CDR3 is 17 amino acids. The germline V gene has CDR1 SGHNT and CDR2 YYREEE (reference sequence). The CDR3 DNA is TGTGCCAGCAGCTTGGCGGGGGGAATACGAAGAGAGAATGAGCAGTTCTTC. Translated, it gives CASSLAGGIRRENEQFF.

The table lists this clonotype with a few counts. The chain uses TRBV18 and TRBJ2-7; D might be TRBD1 (5 bases). The CDR3 extends over 13 amino acids. Germline assignment: CDR1 KGHSH and CDR2 LQKENI. Between the trimmed V and J ends, which lost 8 bases and 6 bases, there was a span of 17 bases. Written as DNA, the CDR3 is TGTGCCAGCCCACAACAGGACCTGTGCGAGCAGTACTTC. It encodes CASPQQDLCEQYF.

Many counts were recorded for this clonotype. The chain links TRBV28 to TRBJ2-7; D gene ambiguous. The CDR3 sequence is 13 residues long. Trimming pared 6 bases from V and 2 bases from J, leaving 11 bases between. Germline CDR1 reads MDHEN; CDR2 reads SYDVKM. As DNA, the CDR3 is TGTGCCAGCAGCCCACCGGGTGCCTACGAGCAGTACGTC. Protein product: CASSPPGAYEQYV.

J is TRBJ1-1 and V is TRBV7-9, with unresolved D. Looked up from germline, CDR1 is SEHNR and CDR2 is FQNEAQ (reference sequence). The CDR3 totals 13 residues. V shed 4 bases and J shed 7 bases, with 13 bases lying between them. The CDR3 DNA reads TGTGCCAGCAGCTCAGACGGGAGTGTTGAAGCTTTCTTT. Its protein is CASSSDGSVEAFF.

The chain employs TRBV9 and TRBJ2-5, with 10 bases lining up with TRBD2. The CDR3 loop spans 18 amino acids. The germline V gene has CDR1 SGDLS and CDR2 YYNGEE. J lost 7 bases, V lost 4 bases, and 19 bases had no gene match. The CDR3 sequence: CASSPVPWTSGGNGTQYF. DNA of the CDR3: TGTGCCAGCAGCCCAGTCCCCTGGACTAGCGGAGGGAACGGGACCCAGTACTTC.

This clonotype has at least ten counts. The chain has TRBV4-2 and TRBJ1-2; tentative D call: TRBD1 (5 bases). The germline V and J ends were trimmed by 0 bases and 6 bases, with 11 bases remaining between them. Looked up from germline, CDR1 is LGHNA and CDR2 is YNFKEQ. This CDR3 contains 14 residues. CDR3 loop: CASSQDNRGDGYTF. The CDR3 DNA reads as TGTGCCAGCAGCCAAGATAACCGAGGGGATGGCTACACCTTC.

The chain couples TRBV4-1 to TRBJ1-2, with D possibly matching TRBD1 (5 bases). Germline-derived CDR1 and CDR2 are MGHRA and YSYEKL. Between the trimmed V and J ends, which lost 0 bases and 7 bases, there was a span of 9 bases. The CDR3 spans 13 residues. CDR3 sequence reads: CASSQDLGVGYTF. The CDR3 region has the DNA TGCGCCAGCAGCCAAGATTTGGGGGTTGGCTACACCTTC.

This clonotype turned up a few times. J is TRBJ2-6 and V is TRBV6-1; D not resolved. CDR3 length equals 14 residues. V lost 4 bases to trimming and J lost 2 bases, with 6 bases between them. Per germline, CDR1 MNHNS and CDR2 SASEGT. In DNA, the CDR3 is TGTGCCAGCAGTGGTAGGGCTGGGGCCAACGTCCTGACTTTC. This encodes CASSGRAGANVLTF.

This clonotype came up a few times. J is TRBJ2-7 and V is TRBV12-3 or TRBV12-4; D ambiguous. Trimming removed 4 bases from V and 4 bases from J, with 5 bases in between. The CDR3 totals 11 residues. The CDR3 coding sequence is TGTGCCAGCAGTTCCGTGTACGAGCAGTACTTC. Translated: CASSSVYEQYF.

This clonotype was recorded a few times. V is TRBV19 and J is TRBJ2-4; 7 positions agree with TRBD2. This CDR3 spans 14 amino acids. J was trimmed by 1 base and V by 3 bases; bases with no gene match: 0. Germline V CDR1 and CDR2: LNHDA, SQIVND (reference sequence). The CDR3 bases are TGTGCCAGTAGTATGGGAGGGGCCAAAAACATTCAGTACTTC. Its protein is CASSMGGAKNIQYF.

This clonotype was found a few times. CDR3: CASSPPGGGQMNTEAFF. Written as DNA, the CDR3 is TGTGCCAGCTCACCCCCGGGTGGCGGTCAGATGAACACTGAAGCTTTCTTT. V gene TRBV18 combines with J gene TRBJ1-1; no definite D call. The CDR3 contains 17 residues. CDR1 and CDR2 (germline): KGHSH, LQKENI. V was cut by 3 bases and J by 0 bases, with 17 bases left in between.

This clonotype was counted only a few times. V is TRBV7-9 and J is TRBJ1-6; D gene unclear. V shed 7 bases and J shed 10 bases, with 20 bases lying between them. The length of the CDR3 is 15 residues. Germline V CDR1 and CDR2: SEHNR, FQNEAQ (reference sequence). The CDR3, as DNA: TGTGCCAGCACCCCGTTGTCAGGAGGATCGTCACCCCTCCACTTT. This translates into CASTPLSGGSSPLHF.

This clonotype was observed at least ten times. This sequence joins TRBV5-1 and TRBJ1-2; no reliable D call. The V end was cut by 5 bases, the J end by 7 bases, with 9 bases between. CDR3 length: 11 amino acids. CDR1 is SGHRS and CDR2 is YFSETQ in the germline V gene. The CDR3 loop is CASRGLGGYTF. The CDR3 DNA is TGCGCCAGCAGAGGCCTTGGTGGCTACACCTTC.

The chain couples TRBV5-1 to TRBJ2-3; 13 nucleotides agree with TRBD2. The V segment lost 3 bases and the J segment 0 bases; nucleotides outside the gene matches: 4. The length of the CDR3 is 17 residues. From germline, CDR1 is SGHRS and CDR2 YFSETQ. This chain's CDR3 is CASSYRTSGSSTDTQYF. The CDR3 nucleotides read TGCGCCAGCAGCTACCGGACTAGCGGGAGTAGCACAGATACGCAGTATTTT.

A few counts support this clonotype. The J gene is TRBJ1-2, the V gene TRBV2, with 8 bases matching TRBD1. Looked up from germline, CDR1 is SNHLY and CDR2 is FYNNEI. CDR3 length equals 16 residues. Losses at the gene ends were 3 bases for V and 0 bases for J; bases not matched to a gene: 6. This CDR3 is CASSETGATANYGYTF. The CDR3 DNA reads as TGTGCCAGCAGTGAGACAGGGGCGACCGCTAACTATGGCTACACCTTC.